This TCR beta chain was sequenced in a study of T cells in Graves' hyperthyroidism and ophthalmopathy. Looking at the study overall: Staff took peripheral blood when the initial diagnosis was made, before any treatment began.

The V end lost 3 bases, the J end lost 4 bases, and 9 bases lay between the germline ends. Looked up from germline, CDR1 is KGHSH and CDR2 is LQKENI. This CDR3 comprises 13 residues. Template material for amplifying TCR beta CDR3 regions consisted of RNA transcripts. A first-round RT-PCR of the TCR CDR3 used the HTBI primer set. TCRdb itself ran the multiplex PCR reads through MiXCR, one entry per CDR3 protein. This table has about 300,000 distinct CDR3 sequences, roughly 14% appearing once. Blood was sampled at initial diagnosis of hyperthyroidism, prior to onset of any ophthalmopathy symptoms. Ten or more counts support this clonotype. Antigen: not known. General observations from the study: Blood shared most expanded thyroid clonotypes above 0.001. Onset of ophthalmopathy came a median 6.5 months after the model predicted it.

V usage is TRBV18 and J usage is TRBJ1-2, with a possible D match to TRBD1 (6 bases). The sequenced sample was blood. This TCR was sampled from a woman in her twenties or thirties with Graves' hyperthyroidism that later progressed to Graves' ophthalmopathy. The CDR3 region is CASSPGQTYGYTF. The CDR3 nucleotides read TGTGCCAGCTCACCCGGACAGACCTATGGCTACACCTTC. The variable domain in full, with the rest retrieved from reference TRBV18 and TRBJ1-2, is NAGVMQNPRHLVRRRGQEARLRCSPMKGHSHVYWYRQLPEEGLKFMVYLQKENIIDESGMPKERFSAEFPKEGPSILRIQQVVRGDSAAYFCASSPGQTYGYTFGSGTRLTVV.